This T cell receptor beta chain appears in the sequencing data of a study of blood T cell repertoires in COVID-19. Overall study context: Sites across the United States, Italy and Spain contributed samples from acute and convalescent COVID-19.

Generated by immunoSEQ multiplex PCR, the TCRdb table keeps only in-frame clones and is missing some. The table lists over 150,000 clones, approximately 78% of them singletons. Trimming took 1 base from V and 10 from J, leaving 14 bases between them. CDR3 length: 15 amino acids. The germline V gene encodes CDR1 MGHRA and CDR2 YSYEKL. The source is an elderly man with acute or convalescent COVID-19. Material for sequencing was peripheral blood. This chain uses TRBV4-1 with TRBJ1-6, with D perhaps matching TRBD1 (6 bases). CDR3 sequence: CASSQGDISTSPLHF. CDR3 nucleotide sequence: TGCGCCAGCAGCCAAGGGGACATTTCTACCTCACCCCTCCACTTT.